The present T cell receptor (beta chain) was sequenced within a study of T-cell memory formation after mild COVID-19. Constant-segment primers and 5'RACE yielded cDNA libraries for TCR alpha and TCR beta, each carrying sample barcodes and UMIs. TCRdb ran MiXCR on the 5' RACE reads and lists one entry per CDR3 protein. The top ten hold around 23% of the sample, which has some 300,000 distinct CDR3 sequences, around 20% seen once. Trimming removed 2 bases from V and 4 bases from J, with 12 bases in between. This CDR3 is built from 14 residues. Germline V gene lookup returns CDR1 MNHNY and CDR2 SVGAGI (reference sequence).

The TCR sequence derives from a young man who had mild COVID-19 (a few samples of this study predate the infection). Cell type and time point are not known. Specimen: PBMCs or a T cell subset sorted from them (not recorded which). This chain links TRBV6-6 with TRBJ2-7; D is uncertain. CDR3 in DNA: TGTGCCAGCAGTTACCAGACCGGCACGTACGAGCAGTACGTC. Amino acids: CASSYQTGTYEQYV.